The 8 T cell receptor beta chains below come from one sample, sequenced in a study of monozygotic twins with inflammatory bowel disease. TCRdb re-analyzed the 5' RACE reads; it lists each CDR3 protein once, without DNA. Recorded here are 400,000 to 500,000 distinct CDR3 sequences; the top ten clones represent around 2.5%. The sequenced material came from blood. The receptors shown here come from a human donor with ulcerative colitis or Crohn's disease, or a healthy co-twin of an affected twin (not recorded which).

This chain links TRBV19 with TRBJ1-2; the TRBD1 assignment by TCRdb is unverifiable without DNA. The CDR3 has 14 amino acids. Germline CDR1 reads LNHDA; CDR2 reads SQIVND (reference sequence). The CDR3: CASALRTGGCGYTF.

The CDR3 loop is CSARDSGATNTGELFF. The chain is built from TRBV20-1 and TRBJ2-2; the TCRdb D gene call, TRBD1, has no DNA to confirm it. This CDR3 spans 16 amino acids. Germline-derived CDR1 and CDR2 are DFQATT and SNEGSKA (reference sequence).

CDR3 region: CSAGLAYPYEQYF. The chain couples TRBV20-1 to TRBJ2-7; TCRdb selects TRBD2, and the lack of DNA leaves this call unchecked. The CDR3 contains 13 residues. The germline V gene has CDR1 DFQATT and CDR2 SNEGSKA (reference sequence).

The rearrangement uses TRBV27 and TRBJ1-5; no DNA is available, so the TRBD1 call from TCRdb remains unchecked. This CDR3 contains 16 residues. Looked up from germline, CDR1 is MNHEY and CDR2 is SMNVEV (reference sequence). The chain's CDR3 is CASSLFGAVSNQPQHF.

The rearrangement uses TRBV29-1 and TRBJ1-1; TCRdb reports TRBD1, a call that lacks DNA to check it against. The CDR3 consists of 16 residues. From germline, CDR1 is SQVTM and CDR2 ANQGSEA. CDR3 sequence reads: CSVRKDYRREGTEAFF.

The J gene is TRBJ2-5, the V gene TRBV25-1; TCRdb designates TRBD1, a call that cannot be tested without DNA. The CDR3 has 14 amino acids. Per the germline V gene, CDR1 is MGHDK and CDR2 is SYGVNS. CDR3 amino acids: CASSPGQLQETQYF. The full variable domain, completed using reference TRBV25-1 and TRBJ2-5, is EADIYQTPRYLVIGTGKKITLECSQTMGHDKMYWYQQDPGMELHLIHYSYGVNSTEKGDLSSESTVSRIRTEHFPLTLESARPSHTSQYLCASSPGQLQETQYFGPGTRLLVL.

This chain joins TRBV29-1 and TRBJ1-1; TCRdb picks TRBD1, but there is no DNA to check that call. CDR1 is SQVTM, CDR2 ANQGSEA, per germline. The CDR3 length is 15 residues. The CDR3 loop reads CSGQTGPSAPDEAFF.

V gene TRBV20-1 combines with J gene TRBJ1-5; TCRdb proposes TRBD1, but this gene call is untestable without DNA. CDR1 is DFQATT, CDR2 SNEGSKA, per germline (reference sequence). The CDR3 is 15 residues long. The CDR3: CSARSREQGNQPQHF.